The present T cell receptor beta chain was sequenced within a study of T cell responses to AZD1222 COVID-19 vaccine. Profiling relied on immunoSEQ multiplex PCR, and the TCRdb table lists in-frame clones only, not all of them. The top ten hold 7.5% to 8% of the sample, which has fewer than 150,000 clones, 88% seen once. This CDR3 has 13 residues. V was trimmed by 3 bases and J by 3 bases, leaving 9 bases between them. The germline V gene has CDR1 WNHNN and CDR2 SYGVQD (reference sequence). The sample consisted of peripheral blood, taken on day 0 of AZD1222 vaccination. The clonotype comes from an adult in good health. The V gene is TRBV10-1, the J gene TRBJ2-7; no clear D gene. CDR3 DNA: TGCGCCAGCAGTGAACGGGTCCACTACGAGCAGTACTTC. It specifies CASSERVHYEQYF.